The clone carrying this T cell receptor beta chain was detected only once. The data are from a study of blood T cell repertoires in COVID-19. Looking at the study overall: Sites across the United States, Italy and Spain contributed samples from acute and convalescent COVID-19. PBMCs, B-cell-depleted T cells, or T cells were the source of the cDNA or gDNA that made up the material.

The CDR3 is 18 amino acids. Trimming took 1 base from V and 1 from J; bases not matched to a gene: 11. Per germline, CDR1 SGHTA and CDR2 FQGNSA. How the authors handled the data: Amplification from reference gene primers served as the basis for estimated nucleated cell counts. Data came from immunoSEQ multiplex PCR; TCRdb stores just in-frame clones and leaves some out. From that table come the V and J calls and clone size; the DNA was used to work out D and trimming. The table shows under 350,000 clones, with over 80% occurring only once. Sequencing was performed on peripheral blood. The V call is TRBV7-2, the J call TRBJ2-7; 9 bases match TRBD2. The clonotype comes from a man aged 55 to 70 who had recovered from COVID-19. CDR3 protein: CASSLVGFGGRASYEQYF. DNA for the CDR3: TGTGCCAGCAGCTTAGTTGGTTTTGGCGGGAGGGCTTCCTACGAGCAGTACTTC.